A selection of T cell receptor beta chains follows, all from one sample in a study of molecular identifiers for immune sequencing clone quantification. TCRdb re-called the PCR reads through MiXCR, storing one row per CDR3 protein. The table includes 350,000 or so distinct CDR3 sequences, about a fifth detected once. Sequencing used naive CD8+ T cells from blood, with Jurkat cell RNA spiked in. Receptors were obtained from a human donor in good health. Some libraries in this study had Jurkat cell RNA spiked in. CDR3s include the opening cysteine and the closing phenylalanine or tryptophan. The D gene is left open where the match is weak. Some rows mark clone size as missing; the rest say once, few, many or name a class of expanded clone.

J gene | D gene | V gene | clone size | CDR3 length | CDR3 DNA | CDR3 protein
TRBJ2-1 | TRBD2 | TRBV24-1 | - | 13 | TGTGCCGCCCAAACTAGCGGCTACAATGAGCAGTTCTTC | CAAQTSGYNEQFF
TRBJ2-5 | - | TRBV3-1 | - | 17 | TGTGCCAGCAGCCCGCATCGGGGCAACAAGTACCAAGAGACCCAGTACTTC | CASSPHRGNKYQETQYF
TRBJ2-5 | - | TRBV28 | - | 14 | TGTGCCAGCAGTTCCCCGGGGGCGGGAGAGACCCAGTACTTC | CASSSPGAGETQYF
TRBJ2-1 | - | TRBV24-1 | few | 11 | TGTGCCACCAGTGAACCCAATGAGCAGTTCTTC | CATSEPNEQFF
TRBJ2-7 | - | TRBV4-3 | many | 17 | TGCGCCAGCAGCCAAGAACTTACAGGACTACGTTCCTACGAGCAGTACTTC | CASSQELTGLRSYEQYF
TRBJ2-3 | TRBD2 | TRBV13 | many | 19 | TGTGCCAGCAGCCCGGCCAAGGGACTAGCGGGAGCTAGCACAGATACGCAGTATTTT | CASSPAKGLAGASTDTQYF
TRBJ2-7 | TRBD1 | TRBV27 | few | 15 | TGTGCCAGCAGTCCGGACAGGGCGAGGACCTACGAGCAGTACTTC | CASSPDRARTYEQYF
TRBJ1-5 | - | TRBV6-5 | many | 13 | TGTGCCAGCAGTTACGGGGAATCTCAGCCCCAGCATTTT | CASSYGESQPQHF
TRBJ2-2 | - | TRBV9 | few | 12 | TGTGCCAGCAGCGGAGAGGCCGGGGAGCTGTTTTTT | CASSGEAGELFF
TRBJ2-3 | - | TRBV4-1 | many | 16 | TGCGCCAGCAGCCAAGAGAAGGCTAGCTACGATGATACGCAGTATTTT | CASSQEKASYDDTQYF
TRBJ2-5 | - | TRBV29-1 | many | 13 | TGCAGCGTTGAATTGAGTTTCGAAGAGACCCAGTACTTC | CSVELSFEETQYF
TRBJ2-3 | TRBD2 | TRBV12-3/TRBV12-4 | - | 16 | TGTGCCAGCCGGGGGGGAGTCCAACTACGCACAGATACGCAGTATTTT | CASRGGVQLRTDTQYF
TRBJ2-5 | - | TRBV11-2 | many | 14 | TGTGCCAGCAGTTCCCAGGGGGGACAAGAGACCCAGTACTTC | CASSSQGGQETQYF
TRBJ1-1 | TRBD1 | TRBV6-1 | many | 13 | TGTGCCAGCTCTCCAGGGGGCAGGTCTGAAGCTTTCTTT | CASSPGGRSEAFF
TRBJ1-4 | - | TRBV15 | many | 14 | TGTGCCACCAGGGATATTGCAACTAATGAAAAACTGTTTTTT | CATRDIATNEKLFF
TRBJ1-3 | - | TRBV12-3/TRBV12-4 | few | 12 | TGTGCCAGCACGTTCTCTGGAAACACCATATATTTT | CASTFSGNTIYF
TRBJ2-7 | TRBD1 | TRBV6-2/TRBV6-3 | - | 16 | TGTGCCAGCAGTTATTTGGCGGGACAGGCGATCTACGAGCAGTACTTC | CASSYLAGQAIYEQYF
TRBJ1-5 | TRBD1 | TRBV4-3 | many | 19 | TGCGCCAGCAGCCAAGATTTGGGGACCGGGACAGGATACAATCAGCCCCAGCATTTT | CASSQDLGTGTGYNQPQHF
TRBJ2-7 | TRBD1 | TRBV7-9 | many | 14 | TGTGCCAGCAGCCTCGGACAGGGCTTCCTCGAGCAGTACTTC | CASSLGQGFLEQYF
TRBJ2-7 | - | TRBV7-2 | many | 15 | TGTGCCAGCAGCCCCATGGGGGGACAAACCTACGAGCAGTACTTC | CASSPMGGQTYEQYF
TRBJ2-1 | TRBD1 | TRBV29-1 | many | 15 | TGCAGCGTTGAAGGGGGGACAGGGGTTTACAATGAGCAGTTCTTC | CSVEGGTGVYNEQFF
TRBJ2-3 | TRBD2 | TRBV7-2 | many | 14 | TGTGCCAGCAGCTTCGCGGGAGGGCCCGATACGCAGTATTTT | CASSFAGGPDTQYF
TRBJ2-2 | - | TRBV12-3/TRBV12-4 | many | 13 | TGTGCCAGCAGGGAGTATAACACCGGGGAGCTGTTTTTT | CASREYNTGELFF
TRBJ1-5 | - | TRBV19 | many | 15 | TGTGCCAGTAGTATCCAGGGATGGAGCAATCAGCCCCAGCATTTT | CASSIQGWSNQPQHF
TRBJ2-3 | TRBD2 | TRBV4-1 | few | 19 | TGCGCCAGCAGCCAAGTAAAGGCTAGCGGGAGTATGGGCACAGATACGCAGTATTTT | CASSQVKASGSMGTDTQYF
TRBJ2-2 | - | TRBV6-2/TRBV6-3 | many | 13 | TGTGCCAGCAGTTATGGCAGGGTCGGGGAGCTGTTTTTT | CASSYGRVGELFF
TRBJ2-7 | - | TRBV12-3/TRBV12-4 | many | 12 | TGTGCCAGCAGTAATCAGGGTTACGAGCAGTACTTC | CASSNQGYEQYF
TRBJ1-1 | TRBD1 | TRBV10-2 | many | 15 | TGCGCCAGCAGTGTAGTTGCGACAGGGGGCTCTGAAGCTTTCTTT | CASSVVATGGSEAFF
TRBJ2-7 | - | TRBV7-8 | - | 15 | TGTGCCAGCAGCTTAGCGGGGCCAGGGAACTACGAGCAGTACTTC | CASSLAGPGNYEQYF
TRBJ2-5 | TRBD2 | TRBV7-9 | many | 16 | TGTGCCAGCAGCCCATTAGCGGGGGGGCCCCAAGAGACCCAGTACTTC | CASSPLAGGPQETQYF
TRBJ2-7 | TRBD1 | TRBV20-1 | few | 12 | TGCAGTGCATGGACAGGGTCTTACGAGCAGTACTTC | CSAWTGSYEQYF
TRBJ2-3 | - | TRBV24-1 | few | 16 | TGTGCCACCAGTGGCCAAGCGGGAGCTGGGACAGGTACGCAGTATTTT | CATSGQAGAGTGTQYF
TRBJ2-1 | TRBD1 | TRBV5-5 | many | 16 | TGTGCCAGCAGCTTGGCGGTAGGGGGCGCAGGTTATGAGCAGTTCTTC | CASSLAVGGAGYEQFF
TRBJ1-3 | TRBD1 | TRBV7-2 | many | 17 | TGTGCCAGCAGCTCCGGACAGGGCACAGTCTCTGGAAACACCATATATTTT | CASSSGQGTVSGNTIYF
TRBJ1-6 | - | TRBV7-2 | many | 16 | TGTGCCAGCAGCTTAGTTTCTGGGGGGCAAGATTCACCCCTCCACTTT | CASSLVSGGQDSPLHF
TRBJ1-5 | - | TRBV6-2/TRBV6-3 | few | 15 | TGTGCCAGCAGCCGCGGGACGGTAAGCAATCAGCCCCAGCATTTT | CASSRGTVSNQPQHF
TRBJ2-7 | - | TRBV27 | - | 15 | TGTGCCAGCAGTTTTATCGGGCGCAGAGCCTACGAGCAGCACTTC | CASSFIGRRAYEQHF
TRBJ2-1 | - | TRBV2 | many | 12 | TGTGCCAGCAGTGACGGGGGACTTGCCCCTGCCTTC | CASSDGGLAPAF
TRBJ1-5 | - | TRBV2 | - | 14 | TGTGCCAGCAGTGAACCGGACAGCAATCAGCCCCAGCATTTT | CASSEPDSNQPQHF
TRBJ2-3 | - | TRBV6-1 | - | 17 | TGTGCCAGCGGCGCCTTCATAGCTGGCCTTAGCACAGATACGCAGTATTTT | CASGAFIAGLSTDTQYF
TRBJ1-5 | - | TRBV28 | many | 15 | TGTGCCAGCAGTCCCCGAGCTGTTAGCAATCAGCCCCAGCATTTT | CASSPRAVSNQPQHF
TRBJ1-2 | - | TRBV11-2 | many | 16 | TGTGCCAGCAGCTTAGCTGGCCGTGCCCTATGGTATGGCTACACCTTC | CASSLAGRALWYGYTF
TRBJ2-3 | - | TRBV7-9 | many | 19 | TGTGCCAGCAGCTCCACCCTGAGCGGCGACCTGCTAGGCACAGATACGCAGTATTTT | CASSSTLSGDLLGTDTQYF
TRBJ2-1 | - | TRBV6-2/TRBV6-3 | many | 12 | TGTGCCAGCAGTGCTGAATTCGGTGAGCAGTTCTTC | CASSAEFGEQFF
TRBJ1-1 | TRBD1 | TRBV5-1 | many | 13 | TGCGCCAGCAGCTTTCGACAGGGTGCTGAAGCTTTCTTT | CASSFRQGAEAFF
TRBJ2-3 | TRBD1 | TRBV12-3/TRBV12-4 | many | 15 | TGTGCCAGCAGCTCGGGACAGGTTAGCACAGATACGCAGTATTTT | CASSSGQVSTDTQYF
TRBJ1-4 | TRBD1 | TRBV6-5 | few | 16 | TGTGCCAGCAGTAGGGACAGCTTTGCAACTAATGAAAAACTGTTTTTT | CASSRDSFATNEKLFF
TRBJ1-1 | - | TRBV4-1 | many | 15 | TGCGCCAGCAGCCAGCCCGGGACCCAGAACACTGAAGCTTTCTTT | CASSQPGTQNTEAFF
TRBJ1-5 | - | TRBV7-2 | - | 13 | TGTGCCGGCAGCTTAGCGGGCGTTCAGCCCCAGCATTTT | CAGSLAGVQPQHF
TRBJ2-7 | - | TRBV6-2/TRBV6-3 | many | 11 | TGTGCCAGCAGTTACGGACTTGGGCAGTACTTC | CASSYGLGQYF
TRBJ2-2 | - | TRBV4-3 | few | 21 | TGCGCCAGCAGCCAAGATCTTATTAGCGTCAGGGTATATGTCGACACCGGGGAGCTGTTTTTT | CASSQDLISVRVYVDTGELFF
TRBJ1-1 | - | TRBV29-1 | many | 14 | TGCAGCGTTGAAGAAGTGGCTCTGAACACTGAAGCTTTCTTT | CSVEEVALNTEAFF
TRBJ2-3 | TRBD2 | TRBV20-1 | few | 15 | TGCAGTGCGGAGGGACTAGCGTCTAGCACAGATACGCAGTATTTT | CSAEGLASSTDTQYF
TRBJ2-7 | TRBD1 | TRBV4-3 | many | 17 | TGCGCCAGCAGCCATCTCCATACCGGGACAGGGGAATGGGAGCAGTACTTC | CASSHLHTGTGEWEQYF